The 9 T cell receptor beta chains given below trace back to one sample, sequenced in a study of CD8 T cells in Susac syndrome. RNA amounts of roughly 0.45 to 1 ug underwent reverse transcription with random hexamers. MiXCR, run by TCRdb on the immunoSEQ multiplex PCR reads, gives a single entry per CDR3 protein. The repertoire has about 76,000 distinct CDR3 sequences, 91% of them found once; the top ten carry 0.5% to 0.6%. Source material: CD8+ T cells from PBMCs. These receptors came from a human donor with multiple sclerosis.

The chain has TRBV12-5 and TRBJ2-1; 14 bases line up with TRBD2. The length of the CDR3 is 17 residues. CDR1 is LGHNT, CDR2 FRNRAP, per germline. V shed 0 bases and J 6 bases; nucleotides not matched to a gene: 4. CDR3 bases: TGTGCTAGTGGTTTGGTGACTAGCGGGAGGGCTCGCAATGAGCAGTTCTTC. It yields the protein CASGLVTSGRARNEQFF. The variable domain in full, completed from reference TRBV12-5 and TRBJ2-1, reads DARVTQTPRHKVTEMGQEVTMRCQPILGHNTVFWYRQTMMQGLELLAYFRNRAPLDDSGMPKDRFSAEMPDATLATLKIQPSEPRDSAVYFCASGLVTSGRARNEQFFGPGTRLTVL.

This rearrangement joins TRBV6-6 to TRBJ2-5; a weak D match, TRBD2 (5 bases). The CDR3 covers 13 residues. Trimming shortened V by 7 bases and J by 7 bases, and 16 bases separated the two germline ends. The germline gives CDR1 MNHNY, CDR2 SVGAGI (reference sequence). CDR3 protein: CASTPGLLGTQYF. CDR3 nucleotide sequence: TGTGCCAGCACCCCCGGGCTACTAGGGACCCAGTACTTC.

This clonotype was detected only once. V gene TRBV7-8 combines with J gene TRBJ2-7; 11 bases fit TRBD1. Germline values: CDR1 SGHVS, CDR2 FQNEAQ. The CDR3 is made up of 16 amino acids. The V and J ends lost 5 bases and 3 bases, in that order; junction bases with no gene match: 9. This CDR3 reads CASSRDGTGGFYEQYF. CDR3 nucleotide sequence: TGTGCCAGCAGCCGCGATGGGACAGGGGGGTTCTACGAGCAGTACTTC.

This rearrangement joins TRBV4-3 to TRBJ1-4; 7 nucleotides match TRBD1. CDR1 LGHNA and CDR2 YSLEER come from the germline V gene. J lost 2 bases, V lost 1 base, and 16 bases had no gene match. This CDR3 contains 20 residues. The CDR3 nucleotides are TGCGCCAGCAGCCAAGCCCACTGGGACAGCGATCCGGGGACTAATGAAAAACTGTTTTTT. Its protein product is CASSQAHWDSDPGTNEKLFF.

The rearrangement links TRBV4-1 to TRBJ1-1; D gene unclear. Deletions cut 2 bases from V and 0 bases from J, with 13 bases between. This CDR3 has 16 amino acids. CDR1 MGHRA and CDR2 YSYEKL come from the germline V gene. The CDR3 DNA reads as TGCGCCAGCAGCCAATTACAGCTACTCTTGAACACTGAAGCTTTCTTT. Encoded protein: CASSQLQLLLNTEAFF.

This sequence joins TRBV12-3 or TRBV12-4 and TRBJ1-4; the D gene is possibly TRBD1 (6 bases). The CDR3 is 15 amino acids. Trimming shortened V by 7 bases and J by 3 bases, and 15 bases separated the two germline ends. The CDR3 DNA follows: TGTGCCAGCACCCGTGGGGGCAGTTCTAATGAAAAACTGTTTTTT. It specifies CASTRGGSSNEKLFF.

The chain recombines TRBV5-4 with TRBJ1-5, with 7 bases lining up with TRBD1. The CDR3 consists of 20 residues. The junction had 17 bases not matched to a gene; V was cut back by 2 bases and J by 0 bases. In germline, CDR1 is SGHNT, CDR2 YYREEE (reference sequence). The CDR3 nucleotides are TGTGCCAGCAGCTTCAACCCGGGACAGCCTTACCTTTATAGCAATCAGCCCCAGCATTTT. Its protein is CASSFNPGQPYLYSNQPQHF. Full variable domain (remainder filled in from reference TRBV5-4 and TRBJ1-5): ETGVTQSPTHLIKTRGQQVTLRCSSQSGHNTVSWYQQALGQGPQFIFQYYREEENGRGNFPPRFSGLQFPNYSSELNVNALELDDSALYLCASSFNPGQPYLYSNQPQHFGDGTRLSIL.

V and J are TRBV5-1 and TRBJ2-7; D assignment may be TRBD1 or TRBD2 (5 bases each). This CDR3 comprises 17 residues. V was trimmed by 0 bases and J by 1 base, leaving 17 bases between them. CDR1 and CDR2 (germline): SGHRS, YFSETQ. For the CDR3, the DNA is TGCGCCAGCAGCTTGGAGGTCGGGGCAGGGCTGTCCTACGAGCAGTACTTC. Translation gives CASSLEVGAGLSYEQYF.

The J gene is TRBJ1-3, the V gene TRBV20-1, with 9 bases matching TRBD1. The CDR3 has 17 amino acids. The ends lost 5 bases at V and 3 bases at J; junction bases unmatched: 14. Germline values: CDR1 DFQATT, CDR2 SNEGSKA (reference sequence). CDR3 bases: TGCAGTGCTGCGGGCGGCCGGGACAGGGTTGTTGGAAACACCATATATTTT. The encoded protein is CSAAGGRDRVVGNTIYF.